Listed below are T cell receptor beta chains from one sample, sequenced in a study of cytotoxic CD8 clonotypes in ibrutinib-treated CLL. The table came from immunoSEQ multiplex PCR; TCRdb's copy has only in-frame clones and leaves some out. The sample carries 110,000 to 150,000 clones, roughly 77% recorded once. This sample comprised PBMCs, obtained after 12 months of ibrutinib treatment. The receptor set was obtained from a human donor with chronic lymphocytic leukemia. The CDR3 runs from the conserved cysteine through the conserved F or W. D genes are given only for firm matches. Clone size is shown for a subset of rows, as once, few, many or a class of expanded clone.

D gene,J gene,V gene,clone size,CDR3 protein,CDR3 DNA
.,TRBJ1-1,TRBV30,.,CAWNLGRGSAFF,TGTGCCTGGAATTTGGGCAGGGGATCAGCTTTCTTT
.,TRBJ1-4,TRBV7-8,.,CASSFSTGVEEKLFF,TGTGCCAGCAGCTTTTCGACAGGCGTCGAGGAAAAACTGTTTTTT
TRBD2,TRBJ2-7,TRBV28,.,CASTVAGVSYEQYF,TGTGCCAGCACCGTAGCGGGAGTTTCCTACGAGCAGTACTTC
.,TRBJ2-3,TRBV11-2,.,CASSPSASDPYTQYF,TGTGCCAGCAGCCCCAGCGCCTCCGATCCGTATACGCAGTATTTT
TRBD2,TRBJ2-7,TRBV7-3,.,CAIGLLGTSGRVGQYF,TGTGCCATCGGGTTGTTGGGGACTAGCGGGAGGGTGGGGCAGTACTTC
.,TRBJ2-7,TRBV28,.,CASRTGIIYEQYF,TGTGCCAGCAGAACAGGGATTATTTACGAGCAGTACTTC
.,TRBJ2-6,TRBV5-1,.,CASSPGKSTGANVLTF,TGCGCCAGCAGCCCGGGAAAATCTACTGGGGCCAACGTCCTGACTTTC
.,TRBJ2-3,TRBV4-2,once,CASSRFTTSTDTQYF,TGTGCCAGCAGCCGCTTTACTACGAGCACAGATACGCAGTATTTT
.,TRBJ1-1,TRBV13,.,CASSVRDQAFF,TGTGCCAGCAGCGTGAGAGACCAAGCTTTCTTT
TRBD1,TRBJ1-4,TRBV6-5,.,CASRKTGTGSEKLFF,TGTGCCAGCAGGAAAACCGGGACAGGCAGCGAAAAACTGTTTTTT
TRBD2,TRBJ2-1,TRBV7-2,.,CASSLSGRLRNEQFF,TGTGCCAGCAGCTTAAGCGGGAGGTTGCGCAATGAGCAGTTCTTC
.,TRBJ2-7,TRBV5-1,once,CASSLRQNYEQYF,TGCGCCAGCAGCTTGCGGCAGAACTACGAGCAGTACTTC
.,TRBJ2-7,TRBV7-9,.,CASSSPFGPFSYEQYF,TGTGCCAGCAGCTCCCCTTTCGGGCCCTTCTCCTACGAGCAGTACTTC
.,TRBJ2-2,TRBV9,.,CASSEPTGITGELFF,TGTGCCAGCAGCGAGCCCACGGGGATCACCGGGGAGCTGTTTTTT
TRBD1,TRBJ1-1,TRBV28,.,CASSPPGQGNTEAFF,TGTGCCAGCAGTCCACCGGGACAGGGGAACACTGAAGCTTTCTTT
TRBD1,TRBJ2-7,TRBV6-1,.,CASALGTGDYEQYF,TGTGCCAGCGCCCTAGGGACAGGAGACTACGAGCAGTACTTC
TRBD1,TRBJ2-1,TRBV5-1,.,CASSLVFGQGRNEQFF,TGCGCCAGCAGCTTGGTGTTCGGACAGGGACGCAATGAGCAGTTCTTC
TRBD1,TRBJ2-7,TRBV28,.,CASSRDRGRSYEQYF,TGTGCCAGCAGTCGGGACAGGGGTCGGTCCTACGAGCAGTACTTC
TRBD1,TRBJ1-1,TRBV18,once,CASSRQGERLAEAFF,TGTGCCAGCTCGCGACAGGGGGAGAGGTTGGCTGAAGCTTTCTTT
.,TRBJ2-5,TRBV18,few,CASSPAGSLRGETQYF,TGTGCCAGCTCACCTGCCGGGTCCCTCCGGGGGGAGACCCAGTACTTC
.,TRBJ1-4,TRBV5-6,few,CASSLDGFGEKLFF,TGTGCCAGCAGCTTAGACGGTTTCGGGGAAAAACTGTTTTTT
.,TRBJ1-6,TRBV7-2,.,CASHVTYNSPLHF,TGTGCCAGCCACGTTACCTATAATTCACCCCTCCACTTT